A selection of T cell receptor beta chains follows, all from one sample in a study of CD8 T cells in Susac syndrome. TCRdb fed the immunoSEQ multiplex PCR reads into MiXCR, producing one record per CDR3 protein. Of about 400,000 distinct CDR3 sequences in the sample, roughly 85% were seen once. Specimen: CD8+ T cells from PBMCs. The receptors stem from a human donor with multiple sclerosis. Both conserved end residues are part of each CDR3. The order of the fields is D gene, clone size, V gene, J gene, CDR3 DNA, CDR3 protein. A D gene is named only where the DNA matches it firmly. Rows may omit the clone size; those that give it use once, few, many or a size class.

-,-,TRBV12-3/TRBV12-4,TRBJ2-2,TGTGCCAGCACCCCCTATCTGGGGACGGGGGAGCTGTTTTTT,CASTPYLGTGELFF
TRBD1,-,TRBV29-1,TRBJ2-7,TGCAGCGCTCAGGACAGGGGGCGGTACGAGCAGTACTTC,CSAQDRGRYEQYF
-,-,TRBV10-3,TRBJ1-2,TGTGCCATCAGTGAGCCCGAACTCTATGGCTACACCTTC,CAISEPELYGYTF
-,-,TRBV4-1,TRBJ1-1,TGCGCCAGCAGCCCCTTAAGTCACCCAGCGCGCACTGAAGCTTTCTTT,CASSPLSHPARTEAFF
-,-,TRBV12-2,TRBJ1-1,TGTGCAAGTCGCTCCCGCGAAAGTAAGGACCCTTGGTCTGAAGCTTTCTTT,CASRSRESKDPWSEAFF
-,-,TRBV28,TRBJ2-7,TGTGCCAGCGGGGGGCTTGGGGGATCCCAGCCCCCCTACGAGCAGTACTTC,CASGGLGGSQPPYEQYF
TRBD1,few,TRBV28,TRBJ2-6,TGTGCCAGCAGTCTACAGGGGGCTGGCTCTGGGGCCAACGTCCTGACTTTC,CASSLQGAGSGANVLTF
TRBD1,-,TRBV30,TRBJ1-2,TGTGCCTGGAGCCCTGGACAGGGGGCCAATGGCTACACCTTC,CAWSPGQGANGYTF
-,-,TRBV30,TRBJ1-2,TGTGCCTGGAGTGTCTTGGGGGACTATGGCTACACCTTC,CAWSVLGDYGYTF
TRBD2,-,TRBV9,TRBJ2-7,TGTGCCAGCAGCGTAGCCAGCCAGGCGGGAGCCTACGAGCAGTACTTC,CASSVASQAGAYEQYF
-,-,TRBV5-1,TRBJ2-3,TGCGCCAGCAGCCGCGGGACGGGTCTAACAGATACGCAGTATTTT,CASSRGTGLTDTQYF
-,-,TRBV4-1,TRBJ1-1,TGCGCCAGCAGCCAAGCCCCCCGAGGCACTGAAGCTTTCTTT,CASSQAPRGTEAFF
TRBD1,-,TRBV10-3,TRBJ2-7,TGTGCCATCAGCAACTCACGGGACAGGGGGGTCTACGAGCAGTACTTC,CAISNSRDRGVYEQYF
TRBD1,-,TRBV19,TRBJ2-7,TGTGCCAGTAGCCCGGGACAGGGAGAATACGAGCAGTACTTC,CASSPGQGEYEQYF
TRBD1,-,TRBV27,TRBJ2-1,TGTGCCAGCAGTTCAGGGACAGGGAATGAGCAGTTCTTC,CASSSGTGNEQFF
TRBD1,-,TRBV6-4,TRBJ2-7,TGTGCCAGCAGTGATCCCCGACAGGGCCACGAGCAGTACTTC,CASSDPRQGHEQYF